This T cell receptor beta chain was identified in a study of blood T cell repertoires in COVID-19. As for the study in general: Researchers got acute and convalescent COVID-19 samples from the United States, Italy and Spain. Nucleic acid was either cDNA or gDNA, and it came from T cells, B-cell-depleted T cells, or PBMCs.

The germline V gene encodes CDR1 MNHNY and CDR2 SVGAGI (reference sequence). This CDR3 spans 16 amino acids. J gave up 4 bases and V 3 bases, and 11 bases lay outside the gene matches. In the source study's methods: The assay estimated nucleated cells by amplifying reference gene primers. The data were produced by immunoSEQ multiplex PCR, yet TCRdb's version contains in-frame clones alone and is incomplete. D and trimming were read from the DNA, whereas the V and J calls and clone size are those reported in that table. This sample has about 100,000 clones, with around 80% found just once. Sample: peripheral blood. The origin of this receptor is a man between 70 and 80 years old with acute or convalescent COVID-19. V and J are TRBV6-6 and TRBJ1-1; 7 positions match TRBD1. The CDR3 region is CASSYQIGQESTEAFF. The CDR3 DNA follows: TGTGCCAGCAGTTATCAAATTGGACAGGAGAGCACTGAAGCTTTCTTT.